This is a list of T cell receptor beta chains from one sample in a study of breast tumors, draining lymph nodes, adjacent tissues. TCRdb recomputed calls from the multiplex PCR reads with MiXCR, one row per CDR3 protein. The sample records roughly 86,000 distinct CDR3 sequences, approximately 19% being singletons. The sequencing sample was made of axillary lymph node tissue. These receptor sequences come from a female donor with breast cancer. Some clones in this sample may be carry-over from other donors' samples. The CDR3 runs from the conserved cysteine through the conserved F or W. The order of the fields is J gene, D gene, clone size, V gene, CDR3 DNA, CDR3 protein. D genes are given only for firm matches. Clone size is stated in some rows and not others, as once, few, many or a class when expanded.

TRBJ2-7 TRBD2 few TRBV30 TGTGCCTGGAGTAGCGGGGAGTTTGACGAGCAGTACTTC CAWSSGEFDEQYF
TRBJ1-5 TRBD1 - TRBV12-3/TRBV12-4 TGTGCCAGCAGTTTAAACAGGGGGCCCGGGCAGCCCCAGCATTTT CASSLNRGPGQPQHF
TRBJ2-1 - many TRBV5-5 TGTGCCAGCAGCGCTTACTCCGGCGACCTATTCAATGAGCAGTTCTTC CASSAYSGDLFNEQFF
TRBJ2-7 TRBD1 few TRBV3-1 TGTGCCAGCAGCCCCTTTAGGAACAGGGGTGGTTACGAGCAGTACTTC CASSPFRNRGGYEQYF
TRBJ2-1 TRBD1 many TRBV6-1 TGTGCCAGCAGTGAAGTTGTAGGGGGCGGTGAGCAGTTCTTC CASSEVVGGGEQFF
TRBJ2-5 - few TRBV12-3/TRBV12-4 TGTGCCAGCAGTTTAGGAACAGGGAGGGTCCAGTGCTTC CASSLGTGRVQCF
TRBJ1-2 TRBD1 many TRBV6-1 TGTGCCAGCAGCCCGACAGGGTCGGGAACTGGCTACACCTTC CASSPTGSGTGYTF
TRBJ1-2 - many TRBV5-5 TGTGCCAGCAGATGGGGTCTAGCTAACTATGGCTACACCTTC CASRWGLANYGYTF
TRBJ2-3 - - TRBV28 TGTGCCAGCAGTTTGGACGGGGCCTATACGCAGTATTTT CASSLDGAYTQYF
TRBJ2-1 - many TRBV5-4 TGTGCCAGCAGCTTCCAGGTAGGGGAGCAGTTCTTC CASSFQVGEQFF
TRBJ1-6 - many TRBV2 TGTGCCAGCAGCATACAGGGCCTGAATTCACCCCTCCACTTT CASSIQGLNSPLHF
TRBJ2-7 - many TRBV14 TGTGCCAGCAGCCAAGACCGGCCTCCCCCAGGGGACGAGCAGTACTTC CASSQDRPPPGDEQYF
TRBJ1-5 - - TRBV30 TGTGCCTGGAGTTACGGGGGGAACCAGCCCCAGCATTTT CAWSYGGNQPQHF
TRBJ2-5 TRBD1 many TRBV5-5 TGTGCCAGCAGCTTGGAGCGACAGGGGACCCAGACCCAGTACTTC CASSLERQGTQTQYF
TRBJ2-7 TRBD2 many TRBV7-6 TGTGCCAGCAGCTTAGAGGGACTAGCGGGAAGGGGTGGCGGCGAGCAGTACTTC CASSLEGLAGRGGGEQYF
TRBJ2-3 - many TRBV19 TGTGCCAGTAGTATGGGGTTGGATACGCAGTATTTT CASSMGLDTQYF
TRBJ1-2 TRBD1 many TRBV7-9 TGTGCCAGCAGCCAGGGACAGGCGTATGGCTACACCTTC CASSQGQAYGYTF
TRBJ1-2 - many TRBV2 TGTGCCAGACTAAAGGCTCCTGGTTCAGCTAACTATGGCTACACCTTC CARLKAPGSANYGYTF
TRBJ1-2 - few TRBV28 TGTGCCAGCAGTTTGATAAGCAGCATGAACTATGGCTACACCTTC CASSLISSMNYGYTF
TRBJ1-2 TRBD1 many TRBV9 TGTGCCAGCAGCGCCGGACAGGGCCGTAACTATGGCTACACCTTC CASSAGQGRNYGYTF
TRBJ2-3 - many TRBV20-1 TGCAGTGCCCCCAGCCGACTCGCCGATACGCAGTATTTT CSAPSRLADTQYF
TRBJ1-1 - once TRBV6-6 TGTGCCAGCAGGGCCTTGGAGGGAGGCACTGAAGCTTTCTTT CASRALEGGTEAFF
TRBJ2-5 TRBD2 many TRBV20-1 TGCAGTGCTCCTCTGGGACTAGCGGTGGAGGAGACCCAGTACTTC CSAPLGLAVEETQYF
TRBJ1-2 - many TRBV4-3 TGCGCCAGCAGCCAAGATTGGGCCTCGCAGGAGGGCTACACCTTC CASSQDWASQEGYTF
TRBJ2-3 TRBD1 many TRBV6-1 TGTGCCAGCAGTGAAATTCGAGGGACAGGGGGAACAGATACGCAGTATTTT CASSEIRGTGGTDTQYF
TRBJ1-2 TRBD1 - TRBV12-3/TRBV12-4 TGTGCCAGCAGTTTTTGGACAGGGGAAGGGGGCTACACCTTC CASSFWTGEGGYTF
TRBJ2-5 TRBD1 many TRBV7-9 TGTGCCAGCAGAGGCACCGTGGGACAGGGCCAAGAGACCCAGTACTTC CASRGTVGQGQETQYF
TRBJ2-3 - many TRBV11-3 TGTGCCAGCAGCTTAGATCAAGGCGCTAGCACAGATACGCAGTATTTT CASSLDQGASTDTQYF
TRBJ1-4 - many TRBV19 TGTGCCAGTAGTATAGTCCGAGATAATGAAAAACTGTTTTTT CASSIVRDNEKLFF
TRBJ2-5 TRBD2 many TRBV6-2/TRBV6-3 TGTGCCAGCAGTTACTCTGGACTAGCGGGACAAGAGACCCAGTACTTC CASSYSGLAGQETQYF
TRBJ2-2 TRBD2 many TRBV4-3 TGCGCCAGCAGCCAAGATCGTTTGCTAGCGGCGAACACCGGGGAGCTGTTTTTT CASSQDRLLAANTGELFF
TRBJ1-1 - - TRBV6-5 TGTGCCAGCAGCGGGGGCAGGGTGAACACTGAAGCTTTCTTT CASSGGRVNTEAFF
TRBJ2-3 TRBD2 many TRBV19 TGTGCCAGTAGTACCTCGCCGGGACTAGCGGGAGTTTCAGATACGCAGTATTTT CASSTSPGLAGVSDTQYF